These 16 T cell receptor beta chains were all obtained from the same sample, sequenced in a study of cytomegalovirus exposure and HLA in healthy donors. This PCR relied on a set of 60 Vbeta primers and 13 Jbeta primers. The table came from immunoSEQ multiplex PCR; TCRdb's copy has only in-frame clones and leaves some out. The sample holds 100,000 to 150,000 clones; approximately 82% are singletons and the top ten take around 20%. Specimen: PBMCs. These receptors were obtained from a young man in good health and CMV-seropositive.

This clone was counted a single time. The V and J genes are TRBV7-3 and TRBJ1-1; TRBD1 is a possible D gene (6 bases). Per the germline V gene, CDR1 is SGHTA and CDR2 is FQGTGA. Trimming left V 1 base short and J 5 bases short, with 11 bases between. The CDR3 is 14 amino acids. CDR3 protein: CASSLRMTGTEAFF. The CDR3 region has the DNA TGTGCCAGCAGCTTAAGGATGACAGGAACTGAAGCTTTCTTT.

V and J are TRBV4-1 and TRBJ2-3, with 9 bases that match TRBD2. The CDR3 is made up of 16 amino acids. Germline CDR1 reads MGHRA; CDR2 reads YSYEKL. With V trimmed by 0 bases and J by 3 bases, 4 bases remained unmatched. Written as DNA, the CDR3 is TGCGCCAGCAGCCAAGATCTAGCGGGGCCGACAGATACGCAGTATTTT. Translated, it gives CASSQDLAGPTDTQYF.

This sequence joins TRBV6-1 and TRBJ2-7; D ambiguous. This CDR3 comprises 14 residues. Germline assignment: CDR1 MNHNS and CDR2 SASEGT. Deletions cut 1 base from V and 0 bases from J, with 7 bases between. The CDR3 coding sequence is TGTGCCAGCAGTGAAGTCGTCAGCTCCTACGAGCAGTACTTC. It yields the protein CASSEVVSSYEQYF.

The chain is built from TRBV11-2 and TRBJ1-2; D remains ambiguous. Between the trimmed V and J ends, which lost 7 bases and 1 base, there was a span of 7 bases. CDR3 length: 12 residues. The germline gives CDR1 SGHAT, CDR2 FQNNGV. CDR3 nucleotides: TGTGCCAGCACTCGTAATAACTATGGCTACACCTTC. Its translation: CASTRNNYGYTF.

Comment on this clone: Other DNA sequences from this sample encode an identical CDR3 as well. The genes are TRBV6-6 and TRBJ1-1; the D is unclear. The germline V gene encodes CDR1 MNHNY and CDR2 SVGAGI (reference sequence). With 9 bases removed from V and 3 bases from J, the gap between germline ends came to 17 bases. The CDR3 totals 14 residues. CDR3 DNA sequence: TGTGCCAGTATCTGGAGGGCGCGTGACACTGAAGCTTTCTTT. Amino acid sequence: CASIWRARDTEAFF.

The rearrangement joins TRBV19 to TRBJ2-7; TRBD1 might be the D (7 bases). V lost 4 bases to trimming and J lost 6 bases, with 19 bases between them. Germline lookup yields CDR1 LNHDA and CDR2 SQIVND (reference sequence). The CDR3 has 15 residues. The CDR3 here is CASSTKDNRGGEQYF. CDR3 bases: TGTGCCAGTAGTACCAAGGATAACAGGGGAGGCGAGCAGTACTTC.

The V and J genes are TRBV27 and TRBJ2-7; TRBD2 aligns across 12 bases. With V trimmed by 0 bases and J by 0 bases, 3 bases remained unmatched. Per germline, CDR1 MNHEY and CDR2 SMNVEV (reference sequence). The CDR3 has 17 amino acids. The CDR3 DNA reads TGTGCCAGCAGTTTATCAGGACTAGCGGGACCCTCCTACGAGCAGTACTTC. As protein: CASSLSGLAGPSYEQYF.

The chain is built from TRBV19 and TRBJ1-5; 7 bases are shared with TRBD1. The J segment lost 6 bases and the V segment lost 5 bases, leaving 4 bases of the junction unmatched. Germline loops: CDR1 LNHDA, CDR2 SQIVND (reference sequence). The CDR3 has 13 amino acids. CDR3 region: CASSDRVGQPQHF. As DNA, the CDR3 is TGTGCCAGTAGTGACAGGGTTGGTCAGCCCCAGCATTTT.

The chain joins TRBV11-2 to TRBJ2-5; no clear D gene. Germline CDR1 SGHAT, CDR2 FQNNGV. This CDR3 contains 12 residues. The V and J ends lost 4 bases and 2 bases respectively, with 5 bases between them. The CDR3: CASSSTQETQYF. For the CDR3, the DNA is TGTGCCAGCAGCTCAACTCAAGAGACCCAGTACTTC.

V is TRBV5-6 and J is TRBJ2-1; 9 bases are shared with TRBD1. Trimming cost V 4 bases and J 9 bases; bases outside gene matches: 11. Germline V gene lookup returns CDR1 SGHDT and CDR2 YYEEEE. CDR3 length: 15 amino acids. CDR3 DNA sequence: TGTGCCAGCAGCGGCGGGACAGGGCATTTGGGTGAGCAGTTCTTC. It yields the protein CASSGGTGHLGEQFF.

This chain links TRBV10-3 with TRBJ2-5; TRBD1 might be the D (6 bases). Between the trimmed V and J ends, which lost 5 bases and 1 base, there was a span of 11 bases. This CDR3 is 14 amino acids long. Germline V lookup: CDR1 ENHRY, CDR2 SYGVKD. DNA of the CDR3: TGTGCCATCAGTACAACAGGGTTCCAAGAGACCCAGTACTTC. Protein: CAISTTGFQETQYF.

The V call is TRBV9, the J call TRBJ2-7; D is unclear. The V gene lost 0 bases and the J gene lost 7 bases, with 14 bases spanning the gap. The CDR3 is 14 residues long. Germline loops: CDR1 SGDLS, CDR2 YYNGEE. Here the CDR3 reads CASSVDLGTVEQYF. In DNA form, the CDR3 reads TGTGCCAGCAGCGTAGATCTAGGAACGGTTGAGCAGTACTTC. Looking up the rest from reference TRBV9 and TRBJ2-7 gives the full variable domain: DSGVTQTPKHLITATGQRVTLRCSPRSGDLSVYWYQQSLDQGLQFLIQYYNGEERAKGNILERFSAQQFPDLHSELNLSSLELGDSALYFCASSVDLGTVEQYFGPGTRLTVT.

The chain couples TRBV30 to TRBJ2-7, with D unresolved. The V gene's germline CDR1 is GTSNPN and CDR2 SVGIG (reference sequence). The CDR3 contains 11 residues. Trimming pared 2 bases from V and 5 bases from J, leaving 7 bases between. The CDR3 sequence: CAWSIVDEQYF. The CDR3 nucleotides read TGTGCCTGGAGTATAGTCGACGAGCAGTACTTC.

The genes are TRBV18 and TRBJ1-1; TRBD1 agrees at 9 bases. The germline V gene has CDR1 KGHSH and CDR2 LQKENI. Germline trimming cut 2 bases from V and 1 base from J; bases unmatched to any gene: 8. The CDR3 is 17 amino acids. Written as DNA, the CDR3 is TGTGCCAGCTCACCAGGGACAGGGAGCTTCGGGAACACTGAAGCTTTCTTT. Amino acid sequence: CASSPGTGSFGNTEAFF.

The gene calls are TRBV29-1 and TRBJ1-1; 7 bases are shared with TRBD1. The CDR3 spans 12 residues. Germline assignment: CDR1 SQVTM and CDR2 ANQGSEA. Unmatched junction bases numbered 4, after V lost 7 bases and J lost 2 bases. The CDR3 here is CSGRDSNTEAFF. In DNA, the CDR3 is TGCAGCGGGAGGGACAGCAACACTGAAGCTTTCTTT.

The V call is TRBV19, the J call TRBJ2-1; 10 bases line up with TRBD1. The CDR3 has 15 residues. Germline CDR1 and CDR2: LNHDA and SQIVND (reference sequence). With 5 bases clipped from V and 6 bases from J, the junction kept 7 bases outside the gene matches. The CDR3 DNA sequence: TGTGCCAGTAGTGGGGGACAGGGGAGGATCAATGAGCAGTTCTTC. Translation: CASSGGQGRINEQFF.